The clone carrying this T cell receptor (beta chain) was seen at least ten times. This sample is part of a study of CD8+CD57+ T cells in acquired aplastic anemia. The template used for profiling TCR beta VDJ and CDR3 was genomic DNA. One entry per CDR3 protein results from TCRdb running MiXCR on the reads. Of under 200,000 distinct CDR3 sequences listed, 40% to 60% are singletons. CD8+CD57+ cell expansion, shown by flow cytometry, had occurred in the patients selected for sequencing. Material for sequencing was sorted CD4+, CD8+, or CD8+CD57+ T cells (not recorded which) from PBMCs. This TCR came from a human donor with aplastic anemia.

CDR3 nucleotides: TGTGCCAGCAACCATTGGAGGGAAGGATACTATGGCTACACCTTC. This translates into CASNHWREGYYGYTF. The genes are TRBV2 and TRBJ1-2, with D hard to call. V was cut by 7 bases and J by 3 bases, with 18 bases left in between. In germline, CDR1 is SNHLY, CDR2 FYNNEI. This CDR3 region has 15 residues.